The 9 T cell receptor beta chains given below trace back to one sample, sequenced in a study of neoadjuvant nivolumab and ipilimumab in lung cancer. Using immunoSEQ multiplex PCR, the repertoire was profiled, and TCRdb retains in-frame clones only, with some absent. The sample carries around 30,000 clones, 75% to 90% recorded once. Sequencing used peripheral blood, obtained before neoadjuvant nivolumab, alone or with ipilimumab. All receptors derive from an adult with non-small cell lung cancer.

This chain connects TRBV28 to TRBJ1-5; 8 nucleotides align to TRBD1. The germline gives CDR1 MDHEN, CDR2 SYDVKM. Germline trimming cut 8 bases from V and 4 bases from J; bases unmatched to any gene: 7. This CDR3 is 14 amino acids long. This CDR3 is CASLSWTGNQPQHF. The CDR3 DNA sequence: TGTGCCAGCCTTTCCTGGACAGGGAATCAGCCCCAGCATTTT.

This chain links TRBV19 with TRBJ2-5; TRBD1 aligns across 10 bases. The V segment lost 6 bases and the J segment 7 bases; nucleotides outside the gene matches: 8. The CDR3 has 14 residues. Germline CDR1 LNHDA, CDR2 SQIVND (reference sequence). This CDR3 reads CASSDRGRAATQYF. In DNA form, the CDR3 reads TGTGCCAGTAGCGACAGGGGGCGCGCAGCGACCCAGTACTTC.

This clone turned up a few times. The chain uses TRBV6-1 and TRBJ2-2, with a possible D match to TRBD1 (5 bases). Germline lookup yields CDR1 MNHNS and CDR2 SASEGT. CDR3 length: 14 residues. Trimming stripped 2 bases from V and 4 bases from J, with 8 bases between. The CDR3 coding sequence is TGTGCCAGCAGTGAACAGGGAAGCACCGGGGAGCTGTTTTTT. Amino acid sequence: CASSEQGSTGELFF.

V is TRBV4-3 and J is TRBJ2-6; no firm D call. Germline loops: CDR1 LGHNA, CDR2 YSLEER. V gave up 0 bases and J gave up 2 bases, with 5 bases separating them. This CDR3 is built from 15 residues. The CDR3 is CASSQEDPGANVLTF. The DNA for the CDR3 is TGCGCCAGCAGCCAAGAAGACCCTGGGGCCAACGTCCTGACTTTC.

The V call is TRBV25-1, the J call TRBJ2-1, with D unclear. The CDR3 contains 12 residues. The V gene lost 5 bases and the J gene lost 9 bases, with 11 bases spanning the gap. CDR1 and CDR2 (germline): MGHDK, SYGVNS. Here the CDR3 DNA reads TGTGCCAGCAGTCTAACCGGGCGTGAGCAGTTCTTC. It codes for CASSLTGREQFF.

The CDR3 reads CASTGPGTDTQYF. The CDR3 region has the DNA TGCGCCAGCACCGGACCAGGCACAGATACGCAGTATTTT. The chain uses TRBV5-1 and TRBJ2-3, with D unclear. Germline V CDR1 and CDR2: SGHRS, YFSETQ. Trimming stripped 6 bases from V and 1 base from J, with 9 bases between. This CDR3 is built from 13 residues.

V is TRBV7-9 and J is TRBJ2-2; D perhaps matches TRBD2 (6 bases). Trimming took 4 bases from V and 1 from J, leaving 10 bases between them. The CDR3 is 15 amino acids. Per germline, CDR1 SEHNR and CDR2 FQNEAQ (reference sequence). The CDR3 DNA sequence: TGTGCCAGCAGCTCTGCGGGGCGGAACACCGGGGAGCTGTTTTTT. This translates into CASSSAGRNTGELFF. Using reference TRBV7-9 and TRBJ2-2 for the parts outside the CDR3, the full variable domain is DTGVSQNPRHKITKRGQNVTFRCDPISEHNRLYWYRQTLGQGPEFLTYFQNEAQLEKSRLLSDRFSAERPKGSFSTLEIQRTEQGDSAMYLCASSSAGRNTGELFFGEGSRLTVL.

This chain links TRBV11-2 with TRBJ2-2; D not resolved. Deletions cut 5 bases from V and 4 bases from J, with 14 bases between. The CDR3 runs to 15 residues. Per germline, CDR1 SGHAT and CDR2 FQNNGV. CDR3 nucleotides: TGTGCCAGCAGCCTTCCCGGCCTCGTCACCGGGGAGCTGTTTTTT. It translates to CASSLPGLVTGELFF. Looking up the rest from reference TRBV11-2 and TRBJ2-2 gives the full variable domain: EAGVAQSPRYKIIEKRQSVAFWCNPISGHATLYWYQQILGQGPKLLIQFQNNGVVDDSQLPKDRFSAERLKGVDSTLKIQPAKLEDSAVYLCASSLPGLVTGELFFGEGSRLTVL.

The chain combines TRBV9 with TRBJ2-3; D remains unclear. The germline V gene has CDR1 SGDLS and CDR2 YYNGEE. The CDR3 spans 15 residues. With 0 bases removed from V and 1 base from J, the gap between germline ends came to 9 bases. The CDR3 here is CASSVAWVGTDTQYF. CDR3 nucleotides: TGTGCCAGCAGCGTAGCTTGGGTGGGCACAGATACGCAGTATTTT.